The entry below describes one T cell receptor beta chain. The antigen remains undetermined. V gave up 7 bases and J gave up 6 bases, with 19 bases separating them. The CDR3 runs to 14 residues. Germline lookup yields CDR1 MNHEY and CDR2 SMNVEV (reference sequence). Both 60 Vbeta primers and 13 Jbeta primers went into the PCR. Per the authors' pipeline: Per a later analysis, the number of unique TCR beta chains was roughly 80 million, of which 9 million to 14 million were shared. Sequencing was performed with immunoSEQ multiplex PCR; in TCRdb, only in-frame clones are kept and a portion is missing. That table is the source of V, J and clone size, and D and trimming were worked out from the DNA. The table shows approximately 190,000 clones, with about 13% occurring only once. This specimen comes from a study of cytomegalovirus exposure and HLA in healthy donors. Donors showed nominal health when sampled, although they likely had unrecorded immune exposures.

Study conclusions and caveats: Most TCR sequences showed up rarely, but some public TCRs showed up in many donors.

The sequencing sample was made of PBMCs. This TCR came from a man in his forties or fifties in good health and CMV-seropositive. The V call is TRBV27, the J call TRBJ2-7; TRBD2 might be the D (5 bases). The CDR3 here is CASKSRGISSEQYF. The CDR3 DNA reads TGTGCCAGCAAATCCCGAGGGATTAGTAGCGAGCAGTACTTC.